The source of this TCR beta chain is a study of T-cell reconstitution after alpha-beta-depleted transplantation in children. CDR1 is SGHRS and CDR2 is YFSETQ in the germline V gene. V dropped 5 bases and J dropped 7 bases, with 21 bases sitting between them. The CDR3 totals 15 residues. There are a few counts of this clonotype. Unique molecular identifiers were built into the TCRbeta library. TCRdb itself ran the PCR reads through MiXCR, one entry per CDR3 protein. The table shows some 400,000 distinct CDR3 sequences, with roughly 21% occurring only once. This chain joins TRBV5-1 and TRBJ1-1, with a tentative D call TRBD1 (5 bases). Sample: PBMCs from the stem cell graft donor, taken from the stem cell graft. The origin of this receptor is a human donor who donated a stem cell graft to a child with acute myeloid leukemia. The CDR3 DNA reads TGCGCCAGCAGACCCGCGGGGACGGGTGAGGGTGAAGCTTTCTTT. Translation: CASRPAGTGEGEAFF.